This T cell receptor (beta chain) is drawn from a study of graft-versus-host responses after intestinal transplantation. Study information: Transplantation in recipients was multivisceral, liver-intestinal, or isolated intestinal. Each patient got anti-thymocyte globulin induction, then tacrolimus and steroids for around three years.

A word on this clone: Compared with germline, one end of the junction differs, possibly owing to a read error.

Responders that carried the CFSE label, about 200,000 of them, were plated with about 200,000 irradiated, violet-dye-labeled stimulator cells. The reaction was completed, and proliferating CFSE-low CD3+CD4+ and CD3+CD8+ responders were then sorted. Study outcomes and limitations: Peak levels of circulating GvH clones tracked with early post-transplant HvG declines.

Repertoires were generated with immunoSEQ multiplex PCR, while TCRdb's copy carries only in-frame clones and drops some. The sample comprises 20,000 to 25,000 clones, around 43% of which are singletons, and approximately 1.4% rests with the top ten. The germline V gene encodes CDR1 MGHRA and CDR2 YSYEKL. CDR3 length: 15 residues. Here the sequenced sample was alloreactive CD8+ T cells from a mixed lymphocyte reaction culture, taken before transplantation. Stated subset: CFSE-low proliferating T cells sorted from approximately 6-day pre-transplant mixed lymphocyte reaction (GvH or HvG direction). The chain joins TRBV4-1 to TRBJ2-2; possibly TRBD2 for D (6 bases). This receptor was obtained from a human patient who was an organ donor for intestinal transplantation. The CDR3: CASSAGLPLTGELFF. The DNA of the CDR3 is TGTGCCAGCAGCGCGGGACTCCCTTTGACCGGGGAGCTGTTTTTT.